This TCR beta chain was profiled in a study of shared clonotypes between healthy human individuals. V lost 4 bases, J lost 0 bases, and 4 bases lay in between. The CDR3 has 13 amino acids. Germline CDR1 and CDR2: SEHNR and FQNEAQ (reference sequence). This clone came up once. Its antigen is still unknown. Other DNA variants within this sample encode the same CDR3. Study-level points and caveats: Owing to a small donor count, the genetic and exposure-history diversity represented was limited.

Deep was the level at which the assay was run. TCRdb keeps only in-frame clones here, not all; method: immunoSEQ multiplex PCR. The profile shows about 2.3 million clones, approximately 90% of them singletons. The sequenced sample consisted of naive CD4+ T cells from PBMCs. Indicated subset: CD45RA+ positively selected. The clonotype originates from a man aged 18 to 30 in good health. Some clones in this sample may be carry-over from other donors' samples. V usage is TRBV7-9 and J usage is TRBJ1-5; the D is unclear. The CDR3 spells CASSSYSNQPQHF. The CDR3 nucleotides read TGTGCCAGCAGCTCTTATAGCAATCAGCCCCAGCATTTT.